The 29 T cell receptor beta chains in this list originate from one sample, sequenced in a study of T cells expressing NK-cell markers. TCRdb reprocessed the 5' RACE reads and keeps a single row for each CDR3 protein, giving no DNA. The table lists about 260,000 distinct CDR3 sequences. Sample: blood T cells: a sorted CD56 or NKG2C T cell subset, CD4+ or CD8+ T cells, or bulk PBMC T cells (not recorded which). The receptors originated from a man aged 18 to 30 in good health.

CDR3 sequence: CSARSLQESTDTQYF. V gene TRBV20-1 combines with J gene TRBJ2-3; TCRdb gives TRBD1 as the D gene, but with no DNA this cannot be confirmed. The CDR3 has 15 amino acids. CDR1 is DFQATT and CDR2 is SNEGSKA in the germline V gene (reference sequence).

The chain couples TRBV7-9 to TRBJ2-1; as DNA is missing, the TRBD2 call by TCRdb cannot be tested. The CDR3 contains 13 residues. The germline V gene encodes CDR1 SEHNR and CDR2 FQNEAQ (reference sequence). CDR3 protein: CASMGLAWDEQFF.

This chain joins TRBV6-5 and TRBJ1-2. Per germline, CDR1 MNHEY and CDR2 SVGAGI. This CDR3 comprises 12 residues. CDR3 residues: CASSNGGLSYTF.

This chain connects TRBV18 to TRBJ2-7; as DNA is missing, the TRBD1 call by TCRdb cannot be tested. The germline CDR1 and CDR2 sequences are KGHSH and LQKENI. The CDR3 contains 15 residues. The chain's CDR3 is CASSPGQFSSYEQYF. Variable domain in full (rest from reference TRBV18 and TRBJ2-7): NAGVMQNPRHLVRRRGQEARLRCSPMKGHSHVYWYRQLPEEGLKFMVYLQKENIIDESGMPKERFSAEFPKEGPSILRIQQVVRGDSAAYFCASSPGQFSSYEQYFGPGTRLTVT.

The CDR3 sequence: CASSQDPLGNEQFF. The chain has TRBV4-1 and TRBJ2-1; TCRdb reports TRBD1, a call that lacks DNA to check it against. The CDR3 has 14 amino acids. Germline V gives CDR1 MGHRA, CDR2 YSYEKL.

The chain carries TRBV5-6 and TRBJ1-2. The CDR3 loop spans 14 amino acids. Per germline, CDR1 SGHDT and CDR2 YYEEEE. CDR3 sequence reads: CASSFGSFSYGYTF.

The chain combines TRBV12-3 or TRBV12-4 with TRBJ1-1; the D call of TRBD1 rests on TCRdb alone, since no DNA is present to check it. This CDR3 has 12 amino acids. This CDR3 reads CASSFRPSGAFF.

The chain joins TRBV12-5 to TRBJ2-1; TCRdb proposes TRBD1, but this gene call is untestable without DNA. This CDR3 is built from 15 residues. Germline values: CDR1 LGHNT, CDR2 FRNRAP. This CDR3 is CASGPPLEIYNEQFF. The whole variable domain, filled in from reference TRBV12-5 and TRBJ2-1, reads DARVTQTPRHKVTEMGQEVTMRCQPILGHNTVFWYRQTMMQGLELLAYFRNRAPLDDSGMPKDRFSAEMPDATLATLKIQPSEPRDSAVYFCASGPPLEIYNEQFFGPGTRLTVL.

The chain recombines TRBV29-1 with TRBJ1-2; TCRdb picks TRBD1, but there is no DNA to check that call. This CDR3 spans 13 amino acids. Germline V gene sequence: CDR1 SQVTM, CDR2 ANQGSEA. CDR3 sequence reads: CSGGGSDYYGYTF.

V is TRBV7-8 and J is TRBJ2-1; TCRdb proposes TRBD2, but this gene call is untestable without DNA. The germline gives CDR1 SGHVS, CDR2 FQNEAQ. The CDR3 has 18 residues. The CDR3 spells CASSYRLAGGTSYNEQFF.

V usage is TRBV20-1 and J usage is TRBJ2-1; TCRdb picks TRBD2, but there is no DNA to check that call. The CDR3 has 15 residues. Germline-derived CDR1 and CDR2 are DFQATT and SNEGSKA (reference sequence). This CDR3 reads CSASRGRAFADEQFF.

The chain uses TRBV15 and TRBJ2-3; the D gene TCRdb calls, TRBD2, cannot be checked with no DNA. This CDR3 region has 18 residues. Germline V CDR1 and CDR2: LNHNV, YYDKDF (reference sequence). CDR3 sequence reads: CATSREGHILLSTDTQYF.

The genes are TRBV11-2 and TRBJ2-1. Germline V gene sequence: CDR1 SGHAT, CDR2 FQNNGV. CDR3 length: 13 residues. CDR3 region: CASSLLADNEQFF.

The V and J genes are TRBV4-2 and TRBJ2-2; TCRdb selects TRBD1, and the lack of DNA leaves this call unchecked. The CDR3 has 15 amino acids. The germline CDR1 and CDR2 sequences are LGHNA and YNFKEQ. The CDR3 here is CASSQDFEGRRELFF.

This chain links TRBV4-2 with TRBJ2-7. The CDR3 covers 15 residues. Germline V gene lookup returns CDR1 LGHNA and CDR2 YNFKEQ. The CDR3 sequence is CASSQDLRLLHEQYF.

The gene calls are TRBV5-1 and TRBJ2-3; TCRdb designates TRBD2, a call that cannot be tested without DNA. CDR1 is SGHRS, CDR2 YFSETQ, per germline. This CDR3 contains 17 residues. The CDR3 here is CASSALGRSGITDTQYF.

The chain is built from TRBV4-2 and TRBJ2-7; the TCRdb call, TRBD1, lacks DNA for checking. The CDR3 is 16 amino acids. Per germline, CDR1 LGHNA and CDR2 YNFKEQ. The CDR3 loop is CASSQEGQGARYEQYF.

The chain has TRBV4-3 and TRBJ2-1; TCRdb returns TRBD1, unconfirmable since there is no DNA. In germline, CDR1 is LGHNA, CDR2 YSLEER. This CDR3 contains 14 residues. The CDR3 spells CASSQEQGGYEQFF.

The rearrangement links TRBV20-1 to TRBJ2-1; the D call of TRBD1 rests on TCRdb alone, since no DNA is present to check it. The CDR3 is 15 residues long. Germline V CDR1 and CDR2: DFQATT, SNEGSKA (reference sequence). This CDR3 reads CSAQGTDWEYNEQFF.

J is TRBJ2-5 and V is TRBV20-1; TCRdb gives TRBD1 as the D gene, but with no DNA this cannot be confirmed. The CDR3 extends over 15 amino acids. Germline V gene sequence: CDR1 DFQATT, CDR2 SNEGSKA (reference sequence). The CDR3 spells CSASLGQGRKETQYF.

The genes are TRBV30 and TRBJ1-4; there is no DNA to check the TCRdb D call of TRBD1. CDR1 and CDR2 (germline): GTSNPN, SVGIG (reference sequence). This CDR3 is 19 amino acids long. CDR3 region: CAWSTRKTGTGATNEKLFF.

The chain employs TRBV4-1 and TRBJ2-1; TCRdb's D gene call, TRBD1, goes unchecked for lack of DNA. The CDR3 has 15 residues. Germline CDR1 and CDR2: MGHRA and YSYEKL. This chain's CDR3 is CASSRPTGRYNEQFF.

This chain connects TRBV12-3 or TRBV12-4 to TRBJ2-1; the D call from TCRdb, TRBD1, cannot be confirmed without DNA. This CDR3 region has 14 residues. The CDR3 is CASSFYTGESLQFF.

V is TRBV20-1 and J is TRBJ2-1; TCRdb designates TRBD2, a call that cannot be tested without DNA. Germline CDR1 and CDR2: DFQATT and SNEGSKA (reference sequence). The CDR3 totals 15 residues. The CDR3 here is CSARDLGGGYNEQFF.

V is TRBV28 and J is TRBJ2-7; TCRdb gives TRBD1 as the D gene, but with no DNA this cannot be confirmed. The germline gives CDR1 MDHEN, CDR2 SYDVKM. This CDR3 spans 17 amino acids. CDR3 sequence: CASSLLPGQGNDYEQYF. The full variable domain, its missing parts supplied by reference TRBV28 and TRBJ2-7, is DVKVTQSSRYLVKRTGEKVFLECVQDMDHENMFWYRQDPGLGLRLIYFSYDVKMKEKGDIPEGYSVSREKKERFSLILESASTNQTSMYLCASSLLPGQGNDYEQYFGPGTRLTVT.

The chain couples TRBV27 to TRBJ2-1; the TCRdb call, TRBD2, lacks DNA for checking. The length of the CDR3 is 14 residues. CDR1 is MNHEY, CDR2 SMNVEV, per germline (reference sequence). The CDR3 spells CASSRTSVTNEQFF.

The V call is TRBV7-9, the J call TRBJ2-5; without DNA, the TCRdb call of TRBD2 cannot be checked. The CDR3 has 13 residues. Germline CDR1 is SEHNR and CDR2 is FQNEAQ (reference sequence). This chain's CDR3 is CASRKGVRETQYF.

The chain employs TRBV6-2 or TRBV6-3 and TRBJ1-1. This CDR3 contains 13 residues. The germline V gene has CDR1 MNHEY and CDR2 SVGEGT. The CDR3 loop reads CASLQQKNTEAFF.

This rearrangement joins TRBV9 to TRBJ2-7; the TRBD2 assignment by TCRdb is unverifiable without DNA. This CDR3 region has 15 residues. Germline V CDR1 and CDR2: SGDLS, YYNGEE. This CDR3 is CASSVAAGDVYEQYF.